The T cell receptor beta chain described here comes from a study of vaccination and CD4 T cells after COVID-19. The treatment denotes: approximately 9-day PBMC culture with coronavirus spike peptide pools or control peptides (ViraFEST assay). This clonotype showed up just a few times. Antigen unknown. In germline, CDR1 is MNHEY, CDR2 SVGAGI. This CDR3 is 17 amino acids long. With V trimmed by 0 bases and J by 1 base, 5 bases remained unmatched. The study sequenced cultured CD4+ T cell DNA using the Oncomine TCR Beta short-read assay. TCRdb re-analysed the PCR reads in MiXCR, keeping a single row per CDR3 protein. The profile shows some 20,000 distinct CDR3 sequences, 55% of them singletons.

The chain carries TRBV6-5 and TRBJ1-3; 8 bases line up with TRBD1. The specimen was CD4+ T cells from blood, cultured in vitro. This TCR was recovered from a human donor who had recovered from COVID-19. The CDR3 loop is CASSYSAGGLSGNTIYF. The CDR3 nucleotides are TGTGCCAGCAGTTACTCGGCAGGGGGCTTGTCTGGAAACACCATATATTTT.